These 10 T cell receptor beta chains were all obtained from the same sample, sequenced in a study of blood T cell repertoires in COVID-19. TCRdb keeps only in-frame clones here, not all; method: immunoSEQ multiplex PCR. This sample carries about 100,000 clones, about 89% of them seen once, and the ten largest clones take around 2.1%. Sequenced sample: peripheral blood. The receptors here all came from a man in his forties or fifties with active COVID-19.

The chain links TRBV5-5 to TRBJ2-7; the D gene is possibly TRBD2 (5 bases). The CDR3 consists of 14 residues. The V end lost 4 bases, the J end lost 4 bases, and 15 bases lay between the germline ends. In germline, CDR1 is SGHKS, CDR2 YYEKEE (reference sequence). As DNA, the CDR3 is TGTGCCAGCAGCCCTCGCGGGCCCCCTTACGAGCAGTACTTC. This translates into CASSPRGPPYEQYF.

This clone was counted a single time. This chain connects TRBV3-1 (or the pseudogene TRBV3-2) to TRBJ2-2; 8 bases align to TRBD2. From germline, CDR1 is LGHDT and CDR2 YNNKEL (reference sequence). The CDR3 length is 17 residues. J was trimmed by 6 bases and V by 1 base; bases with no gene match: 10. For the CDR3, the DNA is TGTGCCAGCAGCCAAGGGGGGACTAGTTTAAGTGCCGGGGAGCTGTTTTTT. This sequence encodes CASSQGGTSLSAGELFF.

The chain has TRBV5-4 and TRBJ2-7; 11 bases are shared with TRBD1. The V gene's germline CDR1 is SGHNT and CDR2 YYREEE (reference sequence). This CDR3 has 15 amino acids. Germline trimming cut 3 bases from V and 4 bases from J; bases unmatched to any gene: 6. CDR3 coding DNA: TGTGCCAGCAGCTGGGGCGGGACAGGGGGATACGAGCAGTACTTC. Protein product: CASSWGGTGGYEQYF.

The chain is built from TRBV3-1 (or the pseudogene TRBV3-2) and TRBJ1-1; D gene uncertain. The CDR3 consists of 14 residues. The V end was cut by 1 base, the J end by 0 bases, with 6 bases between. Germline V gene lookup returns CDR1 LGHDT and CDR2 YNNKEL (reference sequence). The chain's CDR3 is CASSQGQMNTEAFF. CDR3 bases: TGTGCCAGCAGCCAAGGGCAAATGAACACTGAAGCTTTCTTT.

The chain couples TRBV5-6 to TRBJ2-7; a possible D gene is TRBD2 (5 bases). Germline V gene sequence: CDR1 SGHDT, CDR2 YYEEEE. CDR3 length: 13 amino acids. Trimming pared 4 bases from V and 3 bases from J, leaving 11 bases between. The CDR3 spells CASSIPGNYEQYV. CDR3 nucleotides: TGTGCCAGCAGCATCCCGGGAAACTACGAGCAGTACGTC.

V usage is TRBV18 and J usage is TRBJ2-2, with 8 bases lining up with TRBD2. Losses at the gene ends were 0 bases for V and 4 bases for J; bases not matched to a gene: 7. CDR1 is KGHSH, CDR2 LQKENI, per germline. The CDR3 length is 17 residues. In DNA form, the CDR3 reads TGTGCCAGCTCACCACCCAAACCGGGACTAGTCACCGGGGAGCTGTTTTTT. Amino acids: CASSPPKPGLVTGELFF. The complete variable domain, with remaining parts taken from reference TRBV18 and TRBJ2-2, reads NAGVMQNPRHLVRRRGQEARLRCSPMKGHSHVYWYRQLPEEGLKFMVYLQKENIIDESGMPKERFSAEFPKEGPSILRIQQVVRGDSAAYFCASSPPKPGLVTGELFFGEGSRLTVL.

This clone has just one count. DNA of the CDR3: TGCGCCAGCAGCCAAGAGGCAGTAAGTAGCAATCAGCCCCAGCATTTT. Encoded protein: CASSQEAVSSNQPQHF. The chain carries TRBV4-1 and TRBJ1-5; no clear D. The V and J ends lost 0 bases and 0 bases respectively, with 9 bases between them. This CDR3 contains 16 residues. The germline gives CDR1 MGHRA, CDR2 YSYEKL.

This clone turned up a few times. The chain joins TRBV11-2 to TRBJ1-2; 7 bases fit TRBD1. Losses at the gene ends were 5 bases for V and 5 bases for J; bases not matched to a gene: 5. Germline values: CDR1 SGHAT, CDR2 FQNNGV. This CDR3 has 13 amino acids. CDR3 nucleotide sequence: TGTGCCAGCAGCCCGGACAGGCGGTATGGCTACACCTTC. Protein product: CASSPDRRYGYTF.

This chain links TRBV7-9 with TRBJ2-4; the match to TRBD2 covers 7 bases. This CDR3 is 19 amino acids long. V lost 5 bases and J lost 1; bases outside the gene matches: 17. The germline CDR1 and CDR2 sequences are SEHNR and FQNEAQ (reference sequence). The CDR3 nucleotides read TGTGCCAGCAGCCCGTCCTTAGCGGGCCTGAGGTTGGCCAAAAACATTCAGTACTTC. It translates to CASSPSLAGLRLAKNIQYF.

The chain uses TRBV6-6 and TRBJ2-6; D might be TRBD1 (5 bases). Looked up from germline, CDR1 is MNHNY and CDR2 is SVGAGI (reference sequence). The CDR3 length is 14 residues. The germline V and J ends were trimmed by 7 bases and 4 bases, with 11 bases remaining between them. The CDR3 protein is CASKGAAGANVLTF. As DNA, the CDR3 is TGTGCCAGCAAAGGGGCGGCGGGGGCCAACGTCCTGACTTTC.